Each of the 19 T cell receptor beta chains below was sequenced from the same sample in a study of regulatory T cells in long-lasting Graves disease. HTBI primers from iRepertoire and Arm-PCR of CDR3 regions yielded the TCR beta libraries. TCRdb redid the calling of the multiplex PCR reads with MiXCR, one entry per CDR3 protein. The table records 400,000 to 550,000 distinct CDR3 sequences, about a sixth of them present only once. Time point in this sample: newly diagnosed GD, antithyroid drugs for less than 3 months. PBMCs provided the RNA from which the TCR library was made. These data were also filed under a second study, of T cells in Graves' hyperthyroidism and ophthalmopathy.

Here the sequenced sample was peripheral blood mononuclear cells (PBMCs), taken at new diagnosis, from a patient treated with antithyroid drugs. These receptors originate from a woman in her twenties or thirties with Graves disease.

The V and J genes are TRBV28 and TRBJ2-1, with 11 bases aligning to TRBD2. V was clipped by 1 base and J by 8 bases; unmatched bases: 7. The CDR3 consists of 16 residues. CDR1 is MDHEN, CDR2 SYDVKM, per germline. The CDR3 loop reads CASSLFVTSGTDEQFF. The CDR3 DNA follows: TGTGCCAGCAGTTTATTTGTGACTAGCGGGACTGATGAGCAGTTCTTC.

There are a few counts of this clonotype. The chain couples TRBV28 to TRBJ1-2, with 8 bases that match TRBD1. The CDR3 length is 14 residues. After removal of 5 bases from V and 3 bases from J, the junction contained 5 bases not matched to a gene. The germline V gene has CDR1 MDHEN and CDR2 SYDVKM. This CDR3 reads CASSPDRGDYGYTF. The CDR3 DNA reads TGTGCCAGCAGTCCCGACAGGGGTGACTATGGCTACACCTTC.

V is TRBV7-8 and J is TRBJ2-1; D unclear. The CDR3 runs to 15 residues. Germline lookup yields CDR1 SGHVS and CDR2 FQNEAQ. V was pared by 5 bases and J by 7 bases, with 18 bases between. In DNA form, the CDR3 reads TGTGCCAGCAGCCCAATGGTTACGATCGGTAATGAGCAGTTCTTC. Translating gives CASSPMVTIGNEQFF. Using reference TRBV7-8 and TRBJ2-1 for the parts outside the CDR3, the full variable domain is GAGVSQSPRYKVAKRGQDVALRCDPISGHVSLFWYQQALGQGPEFLTYFQNEAQLDKSGLPSDRFFAERPEGSVSTLKIQRTQQEDSAVYLCASSPMVTIGNEQFFGPGTRLTVL.

A note on this clonotype: A far larger clone differs by one base, so this is likely a read error. This chain joins TRBV6-2 or TRBV6-3 and TRBJ1-1; D unclear. Germline V gene sequence: CDR1 MNHEY, CDR2 SVGEGT. The CDR3 consists of 15 residues. Trimming shortened V by 5 bases and J by 3 bases, and 16 bases separated the two germline ends. The CDR3 bases are TGTGCCAGCAGTGAGTCCGGACCCAGGTACACTGAAGCTTTCTTT. Amino acids: CASSESGPRYTEAFF.

In its sample, this clonotype was seen many times. The genes are TRBV6-1 and TRBJ2-7; D might be TRBD1 or TRBD2, each matching 5 bases. CDR1 is MNHNS and CDR2 is SASEGT in the germline V gene. The CDR3 sequence is 14 residues long. V was pared by 0 bases and J by 7 bases, with 13 bases between. In DNA, the CDR3 is TGTGCCAGCAGTGAAGCTGGGGGTCGACGAGAGCAGTACTTC. Its translation is CASSEAGGRREQYF.

With respect to this clonotype: A single base separates this from a much larger clone, so it may be a read error. This chain joins TRBV7-9 and TRBJ2-7; D possibly corresponds to TRBD2 (6 bases). The length of the CDR3 is 16 residues. V was clipped by 6 bases and J by 2 bases, with 20 bases between them. The germline gives CDR1 SEHNR, CDR2 FQNEAQ (reference sequence). In nucleotides, the CDR3 is TGTGCCAGCAGTTTCTCTACTGGCGGGATTCCCTACGAGCAGTACTTC. The encoded protein is CASSFSTGGIPYEQYF.

The table lists this clonotype with a few counts. The chain couples TRBV12-3 or TRBV12-4 to TRBJ2-7; TRBD2 aligns across 12 bases. The V gene end was trimmed by 6 bases and the J gene end by 4 bases; junction bases not matched to a gene: 7. CDR3 length: 15 amino acids. The CDR3 coding sequence is TGTGCCAGCAGGACCGGACTAGCGGGAACGTACGAGCAGTACTTC. Residues: CASRTGLAGTYEQYF.

The CDR3 sequence: CASSYSGQGNEQFF. The CDR3 DNA reads as TGTGCCAGCAGTTACTCGGGACAGGGGAATGAGCAGTTCTTC. This sequence joins TRBV6-2 or TRBV6-3 and TRBJ2-1; TRBD1 matches at 10 bases. With 0 bases clipped from V and 7 bases from J, the junction kept 0 bases outside the gene matches. The V gene's germline CDR1 is MNHEY and CDR2 SVGEGT. The CDR3 consists of 14 residues.

This chain connects TRBV7-9 to TRBJ1-1, with D uncertain. Trimming stripped 0 bases from V and 6 bases from J, with 8 bases between. There are 13 residues in the CDR3. Germline lookup yields CDR1 SEHNR and CDR2 FQNEAQ (reference sequence). This CDR3 is CASSLAGPAEAFF. As DNA, the CDR3 is TGTGCCAGCAGCTTAGCGGGTCCTGCTGAAGCTTTCTTT.

The V and J genes are TRBV5-6 and TRBJ2-1, with TRBD2 matching 9 bases. Germline loops: CDR1 SGHDT, CDR2 YYEEEE. Germline trimming cut 2 bases from V and 2 bases from J; bases unmatched to any gene: 5. The CDR3 totals 16 residues. The CDR3: CASSFRTSAPYNEQFF. The CDR3 coding sequence is TGTGCCAGCAGCTTTCGGACTAGCGCCCCCTACAATGAGCAGTTCTTC.

The chain employs TRBV20-1 and TRBJ2-5; D might be TRBD1 (6 bases). This CDR3 comprises 13 residues. Trimming removed 2 bases from V and 6 bases from J, with 13 bases in between. Germline V gene lookup returns CDR1 DFQATT and CDR2 SNEGSKA (reference sequence). The CDR3: CSARSQGWKTQYF. In DNA form, the CDR3 reads TGCAGTGCTAGATCGCAGGGGTGGAAGACCCAGTACTTC.

In this sample, this clonotype turned up a few times. The chain employs TRBV24-1 and TRBJ2-7; D ambiguous. V lost 0 bases, J lost 6 bases, and 8 bases lay in between. CDR3 size: 13 residues. From germline, CDR1 is KGHDR and CDR2 SFDVKD. The CDR3 sequence: CATSDLSDGEQYF. The CDR3 coding sequence is TGTGCCACCAGTGATTTGAGCGACGGCGAGCAGTACTTC.

The chain is built from TRBV6-1 and TRBJ2-7; 13 nucleotides line up with TRBD2. V shed 6 bases and J 6 bases; nucleotides not matched to a gene: 8. This CDR3 contains 15 residues. Germline loops: CDR1 MNHNS, CDR2 SASEGT. CDR3 in amino acids: CASSLGLAGTGEQYF. CDR3 in DNA: TGTGCCAGCAGCCTGGGACTAGCGGGGACGGGCGAGCAGTACTTC.

As concerns this clonotype: An end of the junction does not agree with germline; a read error may underlie this. The rearrangement links TRBV29-1 to TRBJ1-4; TRBD1 aligns across 7 bases. Germline-derived CDR1 and CDR2 are SQVTM and ANQGSEA. CDR3 length: 14 residues. The CDR3: CSTLDRAANEKLLF. CDR3 DNA sequence: TGCAGCACATTAGACAGGGCGGCTAATGAAAAACTGCTTTTT.

This clonotype showed up many times. J is TRBJ2-1 and V is TRBV15; weak D call: TRBD2 (5 bases). This CDR3 comprises 14 residues. The ends were cut back, 6 bases at V and 3 bases at J, with 12 bases in the middle. Germline V gene data show CDR1 as LNHNV and CDR2 as YYDKDF (reference sequence). The CDR3 DNA reads as TGTGCCACCAGGTCTCTGGGGAGCTACAATGAGCAGTTCTTC. Amino acids: CATRSLGSYNEQFF.

The rearrangement uses TRBV6-1 and TRBJ1-6; D remains unclear. CDR3 length: 15 amino acids. Per the germline V gene, CDR1 is MNHNS and CDR2 is SASEGT. Trimming pared 7 bases from V and 7 bases from J, leaving 17 bases between. CDR3 loop: CASNAGRPSNSPLHF. CDR3 bases: TGTGCCAGCAATGCGGGAAGGCCCTCGAATTCACCCCTCCACTTT.

The sample holds a few counts of this clonotype. The chain couples TRBV15 to TRBJ2-7, with D perhaps TRBD1 (6 bases). Germline lookup yields CDR1 LNHNV and CDR2 YYDKDF (reference sequence). V dropped 3 bases and J dropped 0 bases, with 9 bases sitting between them. The CDR3 loop spans 14 amino acids. For the CDR3, the DNA is TGTGCCACCAGCAGTGACAGGTTCTCCTACGAGCAGTACTTC. It encodes CATSSDRFSYEQYF.

The sample holds one count of this clonotype. This could be a read error, since a much larger clone is one nucleotide away. The chain links TRBV29-1 to TRBJ2-1, with D perhaps matching TRBD1 or TRBD2 (5 bases each). From germline, CDR1 is SQVTM and CDR2 ANQGSEA. The CDR3 has 14 amino acids. CDR3 sequence reads: CSVVRDPSFNEQFF. The CDR3 DNA sequence: TGCAGCGTTGTCCGGGACCCGTCCTTCAATGAGCAGTTCTTC.

This clonotype appeared a few times. This chain links TRBV18 with TRBJ1-3; D is ambiguous. Trimming took 4 bases from V and 0 from J, leaving 10 bases between them. The CDR3 has 15 amino acids. Germline CDR1 reads KGHSH; CDR2 reads LQKENI. CDR3: CASSLEGLSGNTIYF. The CDR3 DNA sequence: TGTGCCAGCTCACTCGAGGGCCTCTCTGGAAACACCATATATTTT.